The source of this T cell receptor (beta chain) is a study of CD8+ T cells in alopecia areata. Study in general: The tofacitinib course ran for 6 to 18 months and was followed by 6 months off drug. General observations from the study: More clonal than normal scalp was lesional scalp, particularly alopecia totalis/universalis. TCR sharing across patients was less clear than in mice, possibly HLA-related.

Peripheral blood and lesional scalp punch biopsies were taken from alopecia areata patients. Sequencing used cDNA as its template, made by extracting RNA and reverse transcribing it. Only in-frame clones appear in the TCRdb table, and some are missing; sequencing was by immunoSEQ multiplex PCR. This table has around 61,000 clones, around 49% appearing once. The CDR3 spans 15 residues. In germline, CDR1 is SQVTM, CDR2 ANQGSEA. Trimming stripped 0 bases from V and 2 bases from J, with 13 bases between. This clone was seen a few times. What it binds is not known. The gene calls are TRBV29-1 and TRBJ2-5; D unclear. Sequenced here: CD8+ T cells sorted from blood, sampled at week 0. This TCR came from a human donor with alopecia areata. The DNA of the CDR3 is TGCAGCGTTGAAGATCTCGGTCCGCTACAAGAGACCCAGTACTTC. Protein product: CSVEDLGPLQETQYF.